This T cell receptor (beta chain) was obtained from a study of blood T cell repertoires in COVID-19. Background on the study: T cells, B-cell-depleted T cells, or PBMCs provided the cDNA or gDNA that served as material.

Original data processing: Amplified reference gene primers provided the basis for estimating nucleated cell counts. Some clones are missing from TCRdb's copy, which holds only in-frame ones; the method was immunoSEQ multiplex PCR. V and J calls plus clone size are reproduced from that table; the DNA served to infer D and trimming. Here the sample spans more than 350,000 clones, over 75% being singletons. V was cut by 4 bases and J by 0 bases, with 16 bases left in between. From germline, CDR1 is SGHVS and CDR2 FQNEAQ. This CDR3 comprises 17 residues. Participants, about 18 to 90 years old, spanned around 25 US areas. Participants classified as exposed had met a COVID-19 case within 2 weeks before study entry.

The chain combines TRBV7-8 with TRBJ2-1; possible D gene TRBD2, 6 bases. The TCR was taken from a woman under 30 who had been exposed to COVID-19. Source material: PBMCs or T cells enriched from blood (not recorded which). The CDR3 reads CASSSTGLTSSYNEQFF. CDR3 DNA sequence: TGTGCCAGCAGCTCAACGGGACTTACGTCCTCCTACAATGAGCAGTTCTTC.